The clone carrying this TCR beta chain was counted only a few times. The data were obtained in a study of response to subunit inactivated influenza vaccine. TCRdb reprocessed the RT-PCR reads via MiXCR and lists one record per CDR3 protein. The profile shows about 540,000 distinct CDR3 sequences, 12% to 15% of them singletons. The CDR3 totals 13 residues. The germline V gene encodes CDR1 MDHEN and CDR2 SYDVKM. The V end lost 7 bases, the J end lost 0 bases, and 10 bases lay between the germline ends. The chain carries TRBV28 and TRBJ2-7; D is possibly TRBD1 (5 bases). This specimen was PBMCs from blood, taken 12 days after vaccination. The TCR was taken from a man in his fifties or sixties who received an inactivated influenza vaccine. CDR3 DNA: TGTGCCAGCACCAGACAGAGCTCCTACGAGCAGTACTTC. Amino acids: CASTRQSSYEQYF.